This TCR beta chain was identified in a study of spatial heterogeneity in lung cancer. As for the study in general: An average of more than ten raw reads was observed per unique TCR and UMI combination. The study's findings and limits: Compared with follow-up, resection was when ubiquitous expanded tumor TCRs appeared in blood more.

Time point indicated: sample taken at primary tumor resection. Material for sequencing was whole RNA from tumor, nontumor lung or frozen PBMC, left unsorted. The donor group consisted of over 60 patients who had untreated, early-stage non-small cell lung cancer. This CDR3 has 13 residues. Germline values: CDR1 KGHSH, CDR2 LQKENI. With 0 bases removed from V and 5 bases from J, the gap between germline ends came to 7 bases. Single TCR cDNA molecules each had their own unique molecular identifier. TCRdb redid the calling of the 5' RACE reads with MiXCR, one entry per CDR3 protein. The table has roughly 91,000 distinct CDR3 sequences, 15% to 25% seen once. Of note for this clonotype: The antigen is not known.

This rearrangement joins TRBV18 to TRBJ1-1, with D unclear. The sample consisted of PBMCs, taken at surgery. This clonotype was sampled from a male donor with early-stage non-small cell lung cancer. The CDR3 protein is CASSPPGSTEAFF. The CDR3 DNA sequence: TGTGCCAGCTCACCACCAGGAAGTACTGAAGCTTTCTTT.